The rows below give T cell receptor beta chains drawn from one sample of a study of T cells in Graves' hyperthyroidism and ophthalmopathy. One entry per CDR3 protein, called by TCRdb with MiXCR from the multiplex PCR reads. The data contain around 600,000 distinct CDR3 sequences, 14% of them singletons. Sequencing used blood. The receptor source for this set is a woman between 18 and 29 years old with Graves' ophthalmopathy. The CDR3 runs from the conserved cysteine through the conserved F or W. D genes are given only for firm matches. Only part of the rows carry a size: once, few, many, or a class if the clone is expanded.

j_call v_call clone_size d_call cdr3_aa cdr3_nt
TRBJ2-1 TRBV27 NA TRBD2 CASSVGTTNNEQFF TGTGCCAGCAGTGTAGGGACTACAAACAATGAGCAGTTCTTC
TRBJ2-5 TRBV7-6 NA NA CASSAKGGETQYF TGTGCCAGCAGCGCTAAGGGAGGAGAGACCCAGTACTTC
TRBJ2-2 TRBV20-1 many NA CSARIPEGAGNTGELFF TGCAGTGCTAGAATCCCGGAAGGGGCAGGGAACACCGGGGAGCTGTTTTTT
TRBJ2-5 TRBV7-9 many NA CASRPGVQETQYF TGTGCCAGCAGGCCAGGGGTTCAAGAGACCCAGTACTTC
TRBJ1-2 TRBV12-5 NA NA CASGLYTGNYGYTF TGTGCTAGTGGTTTGTATACGGGAAACTATGGCTACACCTTC
TRBJ2-7 TRBV27 NA TRBD2 CASSPTPQGLALF TGTGCCAGCAGTCCCACGCCTCAGGGACTAGCCCTGTTC
TRBJ2-3 TRBV14 NA NA CASSFRTPGADTQYF TGTGCCAGCAGCTTCCGGACTCCTGGGGCAGATACGCAGTATTTT
TRBJ2-7 TRBV27 many NA CASSLMGIPYEQYF TGTGCCAGCAGTTTAATGGGCATTCCCTACGAGCAGTACTTC
TRBJ2-1 TRBV7-6 few NA CASSLPGTNEQFF TGTGCCAGCAGCCTACCGGGAACCAATGAGCAGTTCTTC
TRBJ1-6 TRBV5-5 NA TRBD1 CASSTGQVNSPLHF TGTGCCAGCAGCACCGGACAGGTTAATTCACCCCTCCACTTT
TRBJ1-1 TRBV4-1 NA NA CASSQLAGVMNTEAFF TGCGCCAGCAGCCAACTGGCGGGAGTCATGAACACTGAAGCTTTCTTT
TRBJ2-1 TRBV9 many NA CASSVGTRTPDNEQFF TGTGCCAGCAGCGTAGGCACGAGGACCCCGGACAATGAGCAGTTCTTC
TRBJ1-2 TRBV7-9 NA TRBD1 CASSYRTGGFNYGYTF TGTGCCAGCAGCTATCGGACAGGGGGCTTCAACTATGGCTACACCTTC
TRBJ2-3 TRBV10-3 few TRBD2 CAISGTSGTATDTQYF TGTGCCATCAGTGGGACTAGCGGGACGGCAACAGATACGCAGTATTTT
TRBJ2-1 TRBV28 many TRBD1 CASSPKTGGLNEQFF TGTGCCAGCAGCCCTAAGACAGGGGGGCTCAATGAGCAGTTCTTC
TRBJ2-3 TRBV7-9 NA NA CASSPHTQYF TGTGCCAGCAGCCCCCATACGCAGTATTTT
TRBJ2-1 TRBV24-1 few NA CATSDLQRGPYNEQFF TGTGCCACCAGTGATTTGCAGAGGGGACCTTACAATGAGCAGTTCTTC
TRBJ2-7 TRBV6-9 NA TRBD2 CASSLGGSLNEQYF TGTGCCAGCAGTTTAGGCGGGAGTCTCAACGAGCAGTACTTC
TRBJ2-3 TRBV19 many TRBD2 CASRPQGLAESTDTQYF TGTGCCAGTAGACCTCAGGGACTAGCGGAAAGCACAGATACGCAGTATTTT
TRBJ2-1 TRBV9 NA NA CASSVASSNNEQFF TGTGCCAGCAGCGTGGCTAGCAGCAACAATGAGCAGTTCTTC
TRBJ1-2 TRBV30 NA TRBD1 CAWIWGRQGAKHYGYTF TGTGCCTGGATTTGGGGCCGACAGGGGGCGAAGCACTATGGCTACACCTTC
TRBJ2-7 TRBV6-5 many TRBD1 CASSYSKQGAYEQYF TGTGCCAGCAGTTACTCGAAGCAGGGGGCCTACGAGCAGTACTTC
TRBJ2-7 TRBV25-1 many NA CASSTLPRGDRTSSYEQYF TGTGCCAGCAGCACTCTCCCCAGGGGGGACAGGACTAGCTCCTACGAGCAGTACTTC
TRBJ2-5 TRBV4-2 many TRBD2 CASSQVETGGPFGLTQYF TGTGCCAGCAGCCAAGTTGAGACGGGAGGGCCCTTCGGGTTGACCCAGTACTTC